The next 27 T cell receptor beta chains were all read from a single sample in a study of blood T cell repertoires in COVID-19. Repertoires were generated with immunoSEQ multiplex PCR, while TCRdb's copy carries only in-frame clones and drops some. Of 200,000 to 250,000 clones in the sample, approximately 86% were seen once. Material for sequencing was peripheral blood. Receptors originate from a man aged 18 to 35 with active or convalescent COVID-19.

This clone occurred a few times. Written as DNA, the CDR3 is TGCGCCAGCAGCTTGGGCGGGTTGAGCTACACCTTC. Translation gives CASSLGGLSYTF. This rearrangement joins TRBV5-1 to TRBJ1-2; D unresolved. The V end lost 0 bases, the J end lost 9 bases, and 9 bases lay between the germline ends. Looked up from germline, CDR1 is SGHRS and CDR2 is YFSETQ. The CDR3 runs to 12 residues. Full variable domain (missing parts from reference TRBV5-1 and TRBJ1-2): KAGVTQTPRYLIKTRGQQVTLSCSPISGHRSVSWYQQTPGQGLQFLFEYFSETQRNKGNFPGRFSGRQFSNSRSEMNVSTLELGDSALYLCASSLGGLSYTFGSGTRLTVV.

The CDR3 region is CAWISGGGARYGYTF. The DNA of the CDR3 is TGTGCCTGGATAAGCGGCGGGGGGGCACGATATGGCTACACCTTC. V usage is TRBV30 and J usage is TRBJ1-2, with D maybe TRBD1 (6 bases). The V end lost 4 bases, the J end lost 5 bases, and 20 bases lay between the germline ends. This CDR3 comprises 15 residues. Germline-derived CDR1 and CDR2 are GTSNPN and SVGIG (reference sequence).

CDR3 loop: CASSGGGALTYEQYF. CDR3 nucleotide sequence: TGTGCCAGCAGCGGGGGAGGGGCCCTTACCTACGAGCAGTACTTC. The chain uses TRBV5-4 and TRBJ2-7, with 7 bases matching TRBD2. Germline V gives CDR1 SGHNT, CDR2 YYREEE (reference sequence). The CDR3 sequence is 15 residues long. V lost 4 bases, J lost 2 bases, and 9 bases stayed unmatched.

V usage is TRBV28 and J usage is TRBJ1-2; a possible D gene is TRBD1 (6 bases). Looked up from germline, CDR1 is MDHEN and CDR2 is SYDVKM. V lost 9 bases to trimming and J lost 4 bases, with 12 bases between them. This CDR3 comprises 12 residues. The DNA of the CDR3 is TGTGCCAGTACGGACAGAAGCTATGGCTACACCTTC. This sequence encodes CASTDRSYGYTF.

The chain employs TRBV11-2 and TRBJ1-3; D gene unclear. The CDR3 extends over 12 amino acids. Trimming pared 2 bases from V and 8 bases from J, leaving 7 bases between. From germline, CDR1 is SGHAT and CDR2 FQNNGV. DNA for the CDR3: TGTGCCAGCAGCTTAAACCGAGACACCATATATTTT. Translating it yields CASSLNRDTIYF.

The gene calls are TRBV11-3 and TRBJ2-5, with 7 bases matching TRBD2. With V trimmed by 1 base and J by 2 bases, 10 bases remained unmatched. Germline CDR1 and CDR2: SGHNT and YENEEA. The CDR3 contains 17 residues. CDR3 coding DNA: TGTGCCAGCAGCTTAGGGGCTAGCGGATACCGTCAAGAGACCCAGTACTTC. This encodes CASSLGASGYRQETQYF.

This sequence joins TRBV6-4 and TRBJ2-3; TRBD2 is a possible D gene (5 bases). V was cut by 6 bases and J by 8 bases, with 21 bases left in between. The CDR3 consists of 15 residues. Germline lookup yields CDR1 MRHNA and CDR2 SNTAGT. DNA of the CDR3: TGTGCCAGCAGCCAAGGAGCGGAGACCCCCGGTACGCAGTATTTT. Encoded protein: CASSQGAETPGTQYF.

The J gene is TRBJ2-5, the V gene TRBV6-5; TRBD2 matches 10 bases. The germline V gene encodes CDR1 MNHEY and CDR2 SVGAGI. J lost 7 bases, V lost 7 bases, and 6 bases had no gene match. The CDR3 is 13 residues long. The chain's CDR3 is CASTSSGSGTQYF. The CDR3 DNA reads TGTGCCAGCACCTCTAGCGGGAGTGGGACCCAGTACTTC.

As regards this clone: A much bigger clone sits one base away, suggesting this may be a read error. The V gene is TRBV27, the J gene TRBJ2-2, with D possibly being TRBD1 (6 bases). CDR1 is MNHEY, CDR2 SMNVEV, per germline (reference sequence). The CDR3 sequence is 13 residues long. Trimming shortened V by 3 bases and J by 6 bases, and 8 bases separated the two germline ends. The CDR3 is CASSFEGAGELFF. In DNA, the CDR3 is TGTGCCAGCAGTTTCGAGGGGGCCGGGGAGCTGTTTTTT.

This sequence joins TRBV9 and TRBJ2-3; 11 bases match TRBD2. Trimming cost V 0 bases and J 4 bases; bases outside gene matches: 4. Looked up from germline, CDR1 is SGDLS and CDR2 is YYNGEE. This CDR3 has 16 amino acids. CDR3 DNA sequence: TGTGCCAGCAGCGTAGCGACTAGCGGGACCTCAGATACGCAGTATTTT. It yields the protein CASSVATSGTSDTQYF.

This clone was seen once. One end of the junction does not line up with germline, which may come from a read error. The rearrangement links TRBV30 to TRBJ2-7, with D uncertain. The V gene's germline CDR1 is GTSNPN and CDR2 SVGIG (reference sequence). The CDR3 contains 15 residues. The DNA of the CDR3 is TGTGCCTGGAGAAACCGACTCTCGCTCTCCCACGAGCAGTACTTC. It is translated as CAWRNRLSLSHEQYF.

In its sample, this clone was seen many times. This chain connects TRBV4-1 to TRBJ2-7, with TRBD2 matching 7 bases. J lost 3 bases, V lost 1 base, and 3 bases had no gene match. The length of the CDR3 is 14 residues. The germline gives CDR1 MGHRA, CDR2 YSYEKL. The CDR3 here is CASSQGGGSYEQYF. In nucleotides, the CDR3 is TGCGCCAGCAGCCAAGGGGGAGGGAGCTACGAGCAGTACTTC.

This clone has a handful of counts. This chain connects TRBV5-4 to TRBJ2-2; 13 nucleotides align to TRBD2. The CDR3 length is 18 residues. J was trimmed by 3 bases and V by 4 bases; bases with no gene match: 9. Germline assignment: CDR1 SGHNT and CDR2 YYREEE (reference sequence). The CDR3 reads CASSPLELAGGYTGELFF. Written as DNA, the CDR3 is TGTGCCAGCAGCCCACTGGAACTAGCGGGAGGGTACACCGGGGAGCTGTTTTTT.

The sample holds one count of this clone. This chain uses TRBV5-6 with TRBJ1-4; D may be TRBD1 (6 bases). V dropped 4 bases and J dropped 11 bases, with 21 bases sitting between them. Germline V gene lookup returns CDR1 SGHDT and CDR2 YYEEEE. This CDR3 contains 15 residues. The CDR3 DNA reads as TGTGCCAGCAGCGCGCAGGGGCCGGTTTTACCGAAACTGTTTTTT. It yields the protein CASSAQGPVLPKLFF.

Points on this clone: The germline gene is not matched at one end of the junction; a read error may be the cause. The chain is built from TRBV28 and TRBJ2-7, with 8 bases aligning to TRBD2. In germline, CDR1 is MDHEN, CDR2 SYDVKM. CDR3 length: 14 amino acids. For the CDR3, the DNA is TGTGCCAGCAGTTTATCTACCACCCTAGCGGGCGTGTTCTTC. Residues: CASSLSTTLAGVFF.

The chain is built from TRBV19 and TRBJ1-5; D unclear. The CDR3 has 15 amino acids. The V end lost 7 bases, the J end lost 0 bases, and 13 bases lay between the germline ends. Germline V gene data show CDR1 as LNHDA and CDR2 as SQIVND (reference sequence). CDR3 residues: CASIPTVPSNQPQHF. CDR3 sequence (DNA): TGTGCCAGTATCCCAACGGTTCCTAGCAATCAGCCCCAGCATTTT. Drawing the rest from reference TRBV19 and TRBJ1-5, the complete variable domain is DGGITQSPKYLFRKEGQNVTLSCEQNLNHDAMYWYRQDPGQGLRLIYYSQIVNDFQKGDIAEGYSVSREKKESFPLTVTSAQKNPTAFYLCASIPTVPSNQPQHFGDGTRLSIL.

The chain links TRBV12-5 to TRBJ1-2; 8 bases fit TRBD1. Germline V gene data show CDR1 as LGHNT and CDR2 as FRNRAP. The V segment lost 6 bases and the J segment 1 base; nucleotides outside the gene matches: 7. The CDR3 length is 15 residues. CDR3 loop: CASGRGTGDNYGYTF. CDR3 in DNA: TGTGCTAGTGGCCGCGGGACAGGTGATAACTATGGCTACACCTTC.

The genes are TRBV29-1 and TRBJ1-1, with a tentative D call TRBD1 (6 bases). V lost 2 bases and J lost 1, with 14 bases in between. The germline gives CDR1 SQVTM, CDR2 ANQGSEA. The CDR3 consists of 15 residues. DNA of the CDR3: TGCAGCGTTGAAATCGTGGACAGACCGAACACTGAAGCTTTCTTT. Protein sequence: CSVEIVDRPNTEAFF.

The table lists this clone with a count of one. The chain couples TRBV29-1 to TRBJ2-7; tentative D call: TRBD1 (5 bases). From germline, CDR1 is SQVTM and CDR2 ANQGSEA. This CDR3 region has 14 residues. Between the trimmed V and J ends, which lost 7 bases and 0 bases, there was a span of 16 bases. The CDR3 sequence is CSAQQDLGSYEQYF. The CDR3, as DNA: TGCAGCGCGCAACAGGACCTAGGCTCCTACGAGCAGTACTTC.

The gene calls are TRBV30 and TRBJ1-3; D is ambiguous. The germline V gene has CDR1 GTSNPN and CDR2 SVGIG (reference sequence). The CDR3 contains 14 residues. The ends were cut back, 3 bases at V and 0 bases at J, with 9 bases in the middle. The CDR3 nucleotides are TGTGCCTGGAGAACGGCAGGCTCTGGAAACACCATATATTTT. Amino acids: CAWRTAGSGNTIYF.

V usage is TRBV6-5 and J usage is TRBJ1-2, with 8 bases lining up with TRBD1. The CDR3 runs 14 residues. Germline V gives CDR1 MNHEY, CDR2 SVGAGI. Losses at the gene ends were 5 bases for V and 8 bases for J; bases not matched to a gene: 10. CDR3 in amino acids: CASSPQGGDRGYTF. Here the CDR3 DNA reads TGTGCCAGCAGTCCACAGGGGGGGGATAGGGGCTACACCTTC.

The CDR3 sequence: CASSQDQGGGYTF. Written as DNA, the CDR3 is TGTGCCAGCAGCCAAGATCAGGGAGGGGGCTACACCTTC. The chain recombines TRBV3-1 (or the pseudogene TRBV3-2) with TRBJ1-2, with D maybe TRBD1 (5 bases). Trimming left V 0 bases short and J 8 bases short, with 10 bases between. The CDR3 length is 13 residues. Per the germline V gene, CDR1 is LGHDT and CDR2 is YNNKEL (reference sequence).

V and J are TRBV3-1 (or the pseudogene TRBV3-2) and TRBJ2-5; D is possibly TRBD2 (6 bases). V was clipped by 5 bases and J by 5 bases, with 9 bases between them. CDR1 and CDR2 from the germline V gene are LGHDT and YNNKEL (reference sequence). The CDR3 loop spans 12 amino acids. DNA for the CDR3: TGTGCCAGCAGCGCGGACTATGAGACCCAGTACTTC. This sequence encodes CASSADYETQYF.

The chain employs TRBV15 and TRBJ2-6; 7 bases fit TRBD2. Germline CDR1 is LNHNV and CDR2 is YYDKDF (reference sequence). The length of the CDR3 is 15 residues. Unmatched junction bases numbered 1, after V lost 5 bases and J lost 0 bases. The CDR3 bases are TGTGCCACCAGCTTAGCGGGCTCTGGGGCCAACGTCCTGACTTTC. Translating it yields CATSLAGSGANVLTF.

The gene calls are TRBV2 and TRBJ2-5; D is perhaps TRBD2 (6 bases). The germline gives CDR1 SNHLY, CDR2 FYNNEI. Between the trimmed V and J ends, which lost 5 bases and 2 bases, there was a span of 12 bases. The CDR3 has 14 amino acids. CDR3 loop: CASSTGTQQETQYF. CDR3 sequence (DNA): TGTGCCAGCAGTACCGGGACTCAGCAAGAGACCCAGTACTTC.

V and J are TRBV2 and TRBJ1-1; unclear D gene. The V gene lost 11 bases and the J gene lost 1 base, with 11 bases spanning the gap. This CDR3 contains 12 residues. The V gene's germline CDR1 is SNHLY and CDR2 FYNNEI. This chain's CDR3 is CASTRSNTEAFF. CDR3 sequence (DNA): TGTGCCTCAACGAGATCGAACACTGAAGCTTTCTTT.

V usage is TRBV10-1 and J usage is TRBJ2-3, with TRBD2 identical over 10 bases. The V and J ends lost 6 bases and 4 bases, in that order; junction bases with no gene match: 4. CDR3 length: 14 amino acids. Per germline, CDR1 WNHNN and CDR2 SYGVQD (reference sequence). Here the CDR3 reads CASSVAGGSDTQYF. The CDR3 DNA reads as TGCGCCAGCAGCGTAGCGGGAGGTTCAGATACGCAGTATTTT.